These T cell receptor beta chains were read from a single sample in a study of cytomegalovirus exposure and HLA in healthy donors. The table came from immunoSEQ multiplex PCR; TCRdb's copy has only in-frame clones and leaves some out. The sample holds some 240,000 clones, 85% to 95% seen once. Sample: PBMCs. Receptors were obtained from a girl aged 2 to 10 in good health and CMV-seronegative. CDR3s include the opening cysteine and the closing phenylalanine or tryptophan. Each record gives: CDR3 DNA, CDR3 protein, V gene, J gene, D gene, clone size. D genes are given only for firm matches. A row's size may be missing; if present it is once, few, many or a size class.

TGTGCTAGTGGTTTGGGACAGGGAGGTGAACTGTTTTTT	CASGLGQGGELFF	TRBV12-5	TRBJ1-4	TRBD1	.
TGTGCCTGGAGTGTACCGGGGAACACTGAAGCTTTCTTT	CAWSVPGNTEAFF	TRBV30	TRBJ1-1	.	.
TGTGCCATCACTGAGACCGGCGGCGGGCAGTACTTC	CAITETGGGQYF	TRBV10-3	TRBJ2-7	.	once
TGTGCCAGCAGCGACGGGACAGATCCCTACGAGCAGTACTTC	CASSDGTDPYEQYF	TRBV7-2	TRBJ2-7	TRBD1	once
TGTGCCTGGAGTATGTCCGCCCGGAGAAATGAAAAACTGTTTTTT	CAWSMSARRNEKLFF	TRBV30	TRBJ1-4	.	.
TGTGCCACCAGCCAGCGGGATCTCCGCGAGCAGTACTTC	CATSQRDLREQYF	TRBV15	TRBJ2-7	TRBD2	.
TGTTCCAGCAGCTTAGTATCCGGGACTAGCGGCCAAGAGACCCAGTACTTC	CSSSLVSGTSGQETQYF	TRBV7-9	TRBJ2-5	TRBD2	.
TGTGCCAGCAGTTTGCGGGGAAGAGATGGCTACACCTTC	CASSLRGRDGYTF	TRBV27	TRBJ1-2	.	.
TGTGCCAGCAGGGCTCCGGGGACTGAAGCTTTCTTT	CASRAPGTEAFF	TRBV6-1	TRBJ1-1	.	.
TGTGCCAGCAGTGTTAATCCCAGTCTTAATACTTCACCCCTCCACTTT	CASSVNPSLNTSPLHF	TRBV6-1	TRBJ1-6	.	.
TGTGCCAGCAACCACGGACATGAGCAAGGTTCACCCCTCCACTTT	CASNHGHEQGSPLHF	TRBV2	TRBJ1-6	.	.
TGTGCCAGCAGCCAGGCCTCTAGAGTTGATGAGCAGTTCTTC	CASSQASRVDEQFF	TRBV4-2	TRBJ2-1	.	once
TGTGCCAGTCGAACGGTACTGAACACTGAAGCTTTCTTT	CASRTVLNTEAFF	TRBV19	TRBJ1-1	.	.
TGCGCCAGCAGCCCGGGGACAGTAGCTAGCACAGATACGCAGTATTTT	CASSPGTVASTDTQYF	TRBV5-1	TRBJ2-3	TRBD1	.
TGTGCCAGCAGCCATGGACTTGATGCCTACGAGCAGTACTTC	CASSHGLDAYEQYF	TRBV7-2	TRBJ2-7	.	.
TGTGCCAGCAGCTTAATCGGGACTTCGAACACTGAAGCTTTCTTT	CASSLIGTSNTEAFF	TRBV7-9	TRBJ1-1	.	.
TGTGCCAGTAGTTATGTCCCTCCGGGAGCCTACGAGCAGTACTTC	CASSYVPPGAYEQYF	TRBV19	TRBJ2-7	.	.
TGTGCCAGCAGTTCCGGGACACAACACACCGGGGAGCTGTTTTTT	CASSSGTQHTGELFF	TRBV6-1	TRBJ2-2	.	.
TGCAGCGTTTCTGACAGGGCCACTGAAGCTTTCTTT	CSVSDRATEAFF	TRBV29-1	TRBJ1-1	TRBD1	.
TGTGCCAGCAGCGGACTAGCGCCTGATACGCAGTATTTT	CASSGLAPDTQYF	TRBV2	TRBJ2-3	TRBD2	.
TGTGCCAGCAGCTTAGAGGGGGGAGGACTAGCGGCTTACAATGAGCAGTTCTTC	CASSLEGGGLAAYNEQFF	TRBV7-9	TRBJ2-1	TRBD2	.
TGTGCCAGTGGTATCGGGACAGGCGGCAATGAGCAGTTCTTC	CASGIGTGGNEQFF	TRBV19	TRBJ2-1	TRBD1	.
TGTGCCAGCAGCGAACACCCCCCTGATAACTATGGCTACACCTTC	CASSEHPPDNYGYTF	TRBV6-5	TRBJ1-2	.	.
TGTGCCAGCAGTGCCGGACAGGGAAGTCGTACTGGGGCCAACGTCCTGACTTTC	CASSAGQGSRTGANVLTF	TRBV25-1	TRBJ2-6	TRBD1	few
TGCAGCGCCGGAGACAGGGAGAACACTGAAGCTTTCTTT	CSAGDRENTEAFF	TRBV29-1	TRBJ1-1	TRBD1	.
TGTGCCAGTACCAAAAGCGAAACCTATGGCTACACCTTC	CASTKSETYGYTF	TRBV19	TRBJ1-2	.	.
TGTGCCAGCAGTGGGACTGTGGACACTGAAGCTTTCTTT	CASSGTVDTEAFF	TRBV6-4	TRBJ1-1	.	few
TGCGCCAGCACCCCAGGGAACACTGAAGCTTTCTTT	CASTPGNTEAFF	TRBV10-2	TRBJ1-1	.	.
TGTGCCAGCAGGGATCGGGACAGGGGGGACATTCAGTACTTC	CASRDRDRGDIQYF	TRBV2	TRBJ2-4	TRBD1	.
TGTGCCAGCGGGGGACAGTGGGGTTTTGAGCAGTACTTC	CASGGQWGFEQYF	TRBV18	TRBJ2-7	TRBD1	.
TGTGCCAGCAGCTTAGACAACAGGGGATGGTCCTACAATGAGCAGTTCTTC	CASSLDNRGWSYNEQFF	TRBV11-2	TRBJ2-1	TRBD1	.
TGTGCCAGCAGTGAACACAGGGGGCTTGGGGCCAACGTCCTGACTTTC	CASSEHRGLGANVLTF	TRBV25-1	TRBJ2-6	TRBD1	.
TGCGCCAGCAGCCCGGACAGGGGAACTGGAAACACCATATATTTT	CASSPDRGTGNTIYF	TRBV5-1	TRBJ1-3	TRBD1	.
TGTGCCAGCAGCAGGGTTGCGCTCCAGTATGGCTACACCTTC	CASSRVALQYGYTF	TRBV6-5	TRBJ1-2	.	.
TGTGCTAGTGGTTTCGGGAACACTGAAGCTTTCTTT	CASGFGNTEAFF	TRBV12-5	TRBJ1-1	.	once